This TCR beta chain derives from a study of T cell repertoires in cytomegalovirus infection. The overall study: CMV infection plus the matching HLA type was flagged by public TCR beta signatures.

Study findings and constraints: Carriers of CMV plus the relevant HLA were identified by cumulative public TCR beta family frequency. HLA-C-restricted TCR beta clonotypes specific for CMV led the ex vivo response.

The CDR3 has 13 residues. In germline, CDR1 is MGHDK, CDR2 SYGVNS. J was trimmed by 5 bases and V by 10 bases; bases with no gene match: 4. TCRdb recomputed calls from the reads with MiXCR, one row per CDR3 protein. The repertoire holds 250,000 to 300,000 distinct CDR3 sequences, with less than 25% as singletons. This clonotype has more than one count but fewer than ten. Its antigen is unidentified. The chain is built from TRBV25-1 and TRBJ2-2; 10 bases are shared with TRBD2. This clonotype was sampled from a human donor in good health (CMV status not recorded). Some clones in this sample may be carry-over from other donors' samples. The source was cultured PBMCs, collected from culture after CMV antigen stimulation. The CDR3 is CATQAGGTGELFF. In nucleotides, the CDR3 is TGTGCCACTCAAGCGGGAGGGACCGGGGAGCTGTTTTTT.